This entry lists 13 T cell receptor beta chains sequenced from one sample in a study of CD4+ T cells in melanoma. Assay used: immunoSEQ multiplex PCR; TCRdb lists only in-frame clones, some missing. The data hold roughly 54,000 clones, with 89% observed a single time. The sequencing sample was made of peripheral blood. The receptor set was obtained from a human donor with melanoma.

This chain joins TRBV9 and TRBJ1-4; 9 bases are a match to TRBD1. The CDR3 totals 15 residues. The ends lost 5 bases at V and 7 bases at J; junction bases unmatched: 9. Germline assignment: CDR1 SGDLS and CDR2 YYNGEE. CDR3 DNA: TGTGCCAGCAGTGCATTGACAGGGGGGAGTGAAAAACTGTTTTTT. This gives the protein CASSALTGGSEKLFF.

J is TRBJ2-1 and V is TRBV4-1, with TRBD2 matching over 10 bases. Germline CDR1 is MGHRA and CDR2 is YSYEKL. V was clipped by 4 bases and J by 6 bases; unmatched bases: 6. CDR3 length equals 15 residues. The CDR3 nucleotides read TGCGCCAGCAGCCTACTAGCGGGGACCTCCAATGAGCAGTTCTTC. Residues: CASSLLAGTSNEQFF.

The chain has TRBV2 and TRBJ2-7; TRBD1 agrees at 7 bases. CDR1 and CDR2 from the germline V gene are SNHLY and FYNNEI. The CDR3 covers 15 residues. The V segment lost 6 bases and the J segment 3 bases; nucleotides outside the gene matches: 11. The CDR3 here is CASRERTGTIYEQYF. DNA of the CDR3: TGTGCCAGCAGAGAACGGACAGGCACCATCTACGAGCAGTACTTC. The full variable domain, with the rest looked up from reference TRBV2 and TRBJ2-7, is EPEVTQTPSHQVTQMGQEVILRCVPISNHLYFYWYRQILGQKVEFLVSFYNNEISEKSEIFDDQFSVERPDGSNFTLKIRSTKLEDSAMYFCASRERTGTIYEQYFGPGTRLTVT.

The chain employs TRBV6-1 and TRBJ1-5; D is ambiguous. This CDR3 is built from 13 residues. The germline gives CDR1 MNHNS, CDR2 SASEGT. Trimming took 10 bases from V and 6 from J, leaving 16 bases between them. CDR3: CATGEGESQPQHF. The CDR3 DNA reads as TGTGCCACTGGGGAAGGAGAAAGTCAGCCCCAGCATTTT.

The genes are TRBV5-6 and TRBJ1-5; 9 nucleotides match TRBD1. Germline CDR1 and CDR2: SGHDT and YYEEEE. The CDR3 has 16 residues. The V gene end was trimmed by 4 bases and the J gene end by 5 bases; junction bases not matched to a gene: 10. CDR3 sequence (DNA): TGTGCCAGCAGCCATAGGACAGGGGAGTGGGATCAGCCCCAGCATTTT. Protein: CASSHRTGEWDQPQHF.

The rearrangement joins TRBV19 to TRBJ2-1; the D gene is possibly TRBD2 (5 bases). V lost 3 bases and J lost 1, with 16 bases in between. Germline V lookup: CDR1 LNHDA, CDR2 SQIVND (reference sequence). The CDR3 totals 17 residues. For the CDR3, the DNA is TGTGCCAGTAGTATCGCCTCCGGGGTACCTTCCTACAATGAGCAGTTCTTC. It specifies CASSIASGVPSYNEQFF.

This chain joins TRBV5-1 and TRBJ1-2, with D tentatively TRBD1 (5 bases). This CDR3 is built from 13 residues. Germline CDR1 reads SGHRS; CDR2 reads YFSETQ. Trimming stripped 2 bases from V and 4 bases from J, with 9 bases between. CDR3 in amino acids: CASSFGTVYGYTF. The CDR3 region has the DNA TGCGCCAGCAGCTTCGGGACGGTCTATGGCTACACCTTC.

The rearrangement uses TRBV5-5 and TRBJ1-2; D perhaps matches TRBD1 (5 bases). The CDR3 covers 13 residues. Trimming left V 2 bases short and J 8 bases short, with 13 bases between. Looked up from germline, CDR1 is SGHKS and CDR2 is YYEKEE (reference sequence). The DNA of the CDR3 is TGTGCCAGCAGCTTCCGGCAGGGTGGCGGCTACACCTTC. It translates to CASSFRQGGGYTF.

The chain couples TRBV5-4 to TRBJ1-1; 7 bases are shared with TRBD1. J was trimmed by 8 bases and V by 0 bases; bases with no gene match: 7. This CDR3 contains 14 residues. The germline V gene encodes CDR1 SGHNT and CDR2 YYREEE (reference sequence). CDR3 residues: CASSLGQGDGEAFF. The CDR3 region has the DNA TGTGCCAGCAGCTTGGGACAGGGAGATGGAGAAGCTTTCTTT.

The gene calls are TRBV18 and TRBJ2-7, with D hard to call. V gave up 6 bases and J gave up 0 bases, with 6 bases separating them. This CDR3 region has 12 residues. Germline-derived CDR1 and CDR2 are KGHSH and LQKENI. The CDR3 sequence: CASSGNSYEQYF. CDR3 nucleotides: TGTGCCAGCTCGGGCAACTCCTACGAGCAGTACTTC.

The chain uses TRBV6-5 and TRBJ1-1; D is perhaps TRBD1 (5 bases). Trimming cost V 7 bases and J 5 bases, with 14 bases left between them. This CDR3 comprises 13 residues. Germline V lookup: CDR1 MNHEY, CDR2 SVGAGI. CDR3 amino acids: CASTSGGGTEAFF. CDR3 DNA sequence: TGTGCCAGCACCTCCGGGGGAGGGACTGAAGCTTTCTTT.

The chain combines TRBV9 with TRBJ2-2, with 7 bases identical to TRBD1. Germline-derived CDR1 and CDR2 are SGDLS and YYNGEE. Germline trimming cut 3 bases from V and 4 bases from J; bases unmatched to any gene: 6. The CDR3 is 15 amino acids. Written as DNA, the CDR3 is TGTGCCAGCAGCGCCAGACAGGGCGGCACCGGGGAGCTGTTTTTT. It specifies CASSARQGGTGELFF.

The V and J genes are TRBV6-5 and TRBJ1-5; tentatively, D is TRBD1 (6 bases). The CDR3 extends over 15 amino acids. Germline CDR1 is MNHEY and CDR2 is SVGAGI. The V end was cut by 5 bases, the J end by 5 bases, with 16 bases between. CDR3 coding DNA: TGTGCCAGCAGTAATACAGGGATTGGCGATCAGCCCCAGCATTTT. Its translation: CASSNTGIGDQPQHF.